The text below deals with one T cell receptor beta chain. The data derive from a study of blood T cell repertoires in COVID-19. About the research overall: Some COVID-19 samples were acute and others convalescent; all came from the United States, Italy and Spain. T cells, B-cell-depleted T cells, or PBMCs provided the cDNA or gDNA that served as material.

TCRdb's copy holds only in-frame clones and misses some; the assay was immunoSEQ multiplex PCR. The table shows 100,000 to 150,000 clones, with roughly 90% occurring only once. Trimming took 0 bases from V and 3 from J; bases not matched to a gene: 5. The CDR3 consists of 17 residues. The germline V gene has CDR1 SGDLS and CDR2 YYNGEE. Sequences were obtained from peripheral blood. V and J are TRBV9 and TRBJ2-7; 14 nucleotides align to TRBD2. This TCR derives from a man in his forties or fifties with acute or convalescent COVID-19. This chain's CDR3 is CASSVAGLAGENYEQYF. The CDR3 DNA reads TGTGCCAGCAGCGTAGCGGGACTAGCGGGAGAAAACTACGAGCAGTACTTC.